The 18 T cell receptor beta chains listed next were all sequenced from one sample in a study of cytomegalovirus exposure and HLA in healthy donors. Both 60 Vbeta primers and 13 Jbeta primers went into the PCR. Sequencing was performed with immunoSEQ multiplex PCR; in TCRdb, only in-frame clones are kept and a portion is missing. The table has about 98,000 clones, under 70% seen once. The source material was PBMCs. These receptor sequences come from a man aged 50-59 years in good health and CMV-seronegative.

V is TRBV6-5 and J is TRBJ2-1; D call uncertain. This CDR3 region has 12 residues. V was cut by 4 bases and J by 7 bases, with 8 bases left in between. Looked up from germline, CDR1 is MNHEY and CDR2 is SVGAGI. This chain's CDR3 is CASSSRSNEQFF. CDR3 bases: TGTGCCAGCAGTTCCCGGTCGAATGAGCAGTTCTTC.

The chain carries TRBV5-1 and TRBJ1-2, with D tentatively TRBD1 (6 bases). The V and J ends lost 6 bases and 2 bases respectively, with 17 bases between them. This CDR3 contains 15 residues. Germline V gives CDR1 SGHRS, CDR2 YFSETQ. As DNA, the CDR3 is TGCGCCAGCAATCGAGGGGGGGATAGCAACTATGGCTACACCTTC. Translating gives CASNRGGDSNYGYTF.

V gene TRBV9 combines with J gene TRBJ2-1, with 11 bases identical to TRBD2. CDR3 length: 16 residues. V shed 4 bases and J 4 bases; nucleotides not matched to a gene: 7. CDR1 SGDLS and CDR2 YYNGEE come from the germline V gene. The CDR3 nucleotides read TGTGCCAGCAGCACCAGCCTAGCGGGGGGTTACAATGAGCAGTTCTTC. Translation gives CASSTSLAGGYNEQFF.

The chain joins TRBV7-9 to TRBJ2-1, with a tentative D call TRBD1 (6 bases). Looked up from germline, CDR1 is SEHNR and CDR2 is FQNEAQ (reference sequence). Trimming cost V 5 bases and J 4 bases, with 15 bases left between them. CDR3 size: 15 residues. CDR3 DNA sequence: TGTGCCAGCAGCCCCGAGGGGACAAGATACAATGAGCAGTTCTTC. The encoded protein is CASSPEGTRYNEQFF.

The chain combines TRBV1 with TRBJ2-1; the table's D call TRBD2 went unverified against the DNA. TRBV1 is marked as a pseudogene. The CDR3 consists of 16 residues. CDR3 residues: CTSSRRLIRLYNEQFF. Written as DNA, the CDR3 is TGCACCAGCAGTCGTCGACTCATTCGATTGTACAATGAGCAGTTCTTC.

CDR3 in amino acids: CASSSSGNTDTQYF. The CDR3 bases are TGTGCCAGCAGCTCTAGCGGTAACACAGATACGCAGTATTTT. The chain carries TRBV7-2 and TRBJ2-3; 7 bases line up with TRBD2. J lost 2 bases, V lost 4 bases, and 3 bases had no gene match. The CDR3 runs 14 residues. Germline lookup yields CDR1 SGHTA and CDR2 FQGNSA.

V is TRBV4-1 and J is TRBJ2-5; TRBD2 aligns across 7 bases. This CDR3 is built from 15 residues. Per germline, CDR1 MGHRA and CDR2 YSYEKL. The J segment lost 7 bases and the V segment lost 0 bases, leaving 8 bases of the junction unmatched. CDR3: CASSQDGLELGTQYF. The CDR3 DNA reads TGCGCCAGCAGCCAAGACGGACTAGAATTGGGGACCCAGTACTTC.

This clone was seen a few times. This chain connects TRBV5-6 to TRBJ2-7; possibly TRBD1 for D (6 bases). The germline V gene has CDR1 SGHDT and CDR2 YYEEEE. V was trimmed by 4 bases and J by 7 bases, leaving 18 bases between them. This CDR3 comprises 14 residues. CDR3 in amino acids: CASSQTQTGWEQYF. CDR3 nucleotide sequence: TGTGCCAGCAGCCAGACCCAGACAGGATGGGAGCAGTACTTC.

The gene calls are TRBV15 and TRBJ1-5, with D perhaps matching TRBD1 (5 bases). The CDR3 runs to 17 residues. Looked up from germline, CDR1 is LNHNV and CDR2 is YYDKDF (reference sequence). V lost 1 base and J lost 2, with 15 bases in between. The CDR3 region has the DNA TGTGCCACCAGCAGAGGGGGCGAGATACAGGGCAATCAGCCCCAGCATTTT. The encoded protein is CATSRGGEIQGNQPQHF. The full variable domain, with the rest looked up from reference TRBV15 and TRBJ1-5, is DAMVIQNPRYQVTQFGKPVTLSCSQTLNHNVMYWYQQKSSQAPKLLFHYYDKDFNNEADTPDNFQSRRPNTSFCFLDIRSPGLGDTAMYLCATSRGGEIQGNQPQHFGDGTRLSIL.

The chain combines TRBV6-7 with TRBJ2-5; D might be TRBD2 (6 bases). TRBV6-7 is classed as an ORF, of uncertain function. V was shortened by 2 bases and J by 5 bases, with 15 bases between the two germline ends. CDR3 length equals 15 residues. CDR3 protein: CASSYHRGCGETQYF. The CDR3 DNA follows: TGTGCCAGCAGTTACCATCGGGGGTGCGGTGAGACCCAGTACTTC.

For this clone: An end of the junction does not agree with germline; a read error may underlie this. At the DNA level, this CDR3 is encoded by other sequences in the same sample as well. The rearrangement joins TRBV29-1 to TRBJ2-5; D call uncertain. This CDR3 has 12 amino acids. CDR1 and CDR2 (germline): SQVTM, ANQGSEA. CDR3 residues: CSVGWSQGTQYF. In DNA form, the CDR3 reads TGCAGCGTTGGATGGAGCCAAGGGACCCAGTACTTC.

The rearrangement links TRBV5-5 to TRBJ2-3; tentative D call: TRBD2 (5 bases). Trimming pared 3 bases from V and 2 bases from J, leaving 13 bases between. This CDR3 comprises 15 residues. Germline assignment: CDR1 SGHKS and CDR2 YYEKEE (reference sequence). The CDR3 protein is CASSSSGWVTDTQYF. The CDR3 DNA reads TGTGCCAGCAGCTCCTCGGGGTGGGTCACAGATACGCAGTATTTT.

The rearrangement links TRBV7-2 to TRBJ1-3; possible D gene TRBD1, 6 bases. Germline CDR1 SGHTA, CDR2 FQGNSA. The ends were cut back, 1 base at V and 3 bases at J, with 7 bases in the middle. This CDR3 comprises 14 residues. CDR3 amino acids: CASSLGDIGNTIYF. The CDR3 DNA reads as TGTGCCAGCAGCTTAGGGGACATTGGAAACACCATATATTTT.

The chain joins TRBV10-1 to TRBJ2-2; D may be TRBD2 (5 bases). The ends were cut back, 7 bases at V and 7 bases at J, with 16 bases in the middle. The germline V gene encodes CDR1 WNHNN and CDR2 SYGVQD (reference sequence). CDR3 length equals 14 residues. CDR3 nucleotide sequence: TGCGCCAGCAACGCGGACTTGCTAAACGGGGAGCTGTTTTTT. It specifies CASNADLLNGELFF.

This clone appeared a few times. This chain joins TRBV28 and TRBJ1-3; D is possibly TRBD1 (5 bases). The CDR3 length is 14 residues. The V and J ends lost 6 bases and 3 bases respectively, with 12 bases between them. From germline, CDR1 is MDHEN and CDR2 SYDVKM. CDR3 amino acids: CASRSGGSGNTIYF. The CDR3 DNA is TGTGCCAGCAGATCGGGGGGTAGTGGAAACACCATATATTTT.

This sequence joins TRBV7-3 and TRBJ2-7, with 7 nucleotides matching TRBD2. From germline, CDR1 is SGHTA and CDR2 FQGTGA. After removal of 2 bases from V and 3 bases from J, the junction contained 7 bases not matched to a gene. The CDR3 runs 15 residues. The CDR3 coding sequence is TGTGCCAGCAGCTTAGTCCCTAGCGGTGACTACGAGCAGTACTTC. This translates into CASSLVPSGDYEQYF.

CDR3: CASSRQGSSYNSPLHF. CDR3 DNA: TGTGCCAGCAGCAGACAGGGGAGCTCCTATAATTCACCCCTCCACTTT. The rearrangement links TRBV28 to TRBJ1-6; TRBD1 matches at 8 bases. Germline V gene sequence: CDR1 MDHEN, CDR2 SYDVKM. The junction had 4 bases not matched to a gene; V was cut back by 6 bases and J by 0 bases. This CDR3 contains 16 residues.

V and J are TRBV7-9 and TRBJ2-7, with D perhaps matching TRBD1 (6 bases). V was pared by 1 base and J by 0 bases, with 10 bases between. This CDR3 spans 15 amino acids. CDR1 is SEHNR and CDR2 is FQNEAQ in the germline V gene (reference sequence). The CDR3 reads CASSLEGHVSYEQYF. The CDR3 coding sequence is TGTGCCAGCAGCTTAGAGGGACACGTCTCCTACGAGCAGTACTTC.